Each of the 20 T cell receptor beta chains below was sequenced from the same sample in a study of blood T cell repertoires in COVID-19. Sequenced by immunoSEQ multiplex PCR; TCRdb stores in-frame clones only, minus some. The sample holds over 100,000 clones, approximately 83% seen once. Sequenced sample: peripheral blood. All receptors come from an elderly man with acute or convalescent COVID-19.

This clone occurred once. This chain joins TRBV7-2 and TRBJ1-1; perhaps TRBD1 as D (6 bases). This CDR3 has 14 residues. Germline lookup yields CDR1 SGHTA and CDR2 FQGNSA. Trimming left V 0 bases short and J 11 bases short, with 16 bases between. Here the CDR3 reads CASSLASYRVEAFF. The CDR3 nucleotides are TGTGCCAGCAGCTTAGCGTCATACAGGGTCGAGGCTTTCTTT.

This chain connects TRBV24-1 to TRBJ2-7; 12 bases line up with TRBD2. The CDR3 has 15 residues. Germline V gene sequence: CDR1 KGHDR, CDR2 SFDVKD. V gave up 9 bases and J gave up 6 bases; unmatched junction bases: 11. CDR3 protein: CATAPTTSGSREQYF. CDR3 DNA: TGTGCCACCGCCCCTACGACTAGCGGGAGTCGCGAGCAGTACTTC.

The rearrangement uses TRBV2 and TRBJ1-4; 8 nucleotides match TRBD1. CDR1 is SNHLY and CDR2 is FYNNEI in the germline V gene. Trimming cost V 7 bases and J 8 bases; bases outside gene matches: 12. There are 15 residues in the CDR3. The CDR3 protein is CASNLLGQGGEKLFF. CDR3 coding DNA: TGTGCCAGCAACTTGTTAGGACAGGGCGGGGAAAAACTGTTTTTT.

The chain employs TRBV27 and TRBJ2-1; TRBD1 is a possible D gene (5 bases). CDR1 is MNHEY, CDR2 SMNVEV, per germline (reference sequence). The CDR3 has 15 residues. Trimming cost V 2 bases and J 9 bases, with 17 bases left between them. The CDR3 loop reads CASSLGWGPPGEQFF. The DNA of the CDR3 is TGTGCCAGCAGTTTAGGGTGGGGCCCTCCCGGTGAGCAGTTCTTC.

The V call is TRBV5-1, the J call TRBJ1-6, with 7 positions matching TRBD1. V lost 4 bases, J lost 5 bases, and 6 bases stayed unmatched. Germline V gene data show CDR1 as SGHRS and CDR2 as YFSETQ. This CDR3 contains 15 residues. In nucleotides, the CDR3 is TGCGCCAGCAGCACCCGACAGGGAAATAATTCACCCCTCCACTTT. Protein: CASSTRQGNNSPLHF.

This clone was seen more than once but under ten times. The junction and the germline gene differ at one end; a read error may be behind it. The chain links TRBV7-2 to TRBJ2-2; 12 positions match TRBD2. Germline V gene data show CDR1 as SGHTA and CDR2 as FQGNSA. This CDR3 region has 16 residues. CDR3 sequence: CASSPRTSGNSGELFF. CDR3 DNA sequence: TGTGCCAGCAGCCCCCGGACTAGCGGGAACTCCGGGGAGCTGTTTTTT.

V gene TRBV11-3 combines with J gene TRBJ2-1; TRBD1 might be the D (6 bases). The CDR3 contains 14 residues. Germline CDR1 SGHNT, CDR2 YENEEA. V dropped 2 bases and J dropped 7 bases, with 12 bases sitting between them. The CDR3 sequence is CASSLQGTGNEQFF. The CDR3 nucleotides are TGTGCCAGCAGCTTACAGGGGACGGGGAATGAGCAGTTCTTC.

This clone was counted a few times. This chain joins TRBV2 and TRBJ1-5; 9 bases agree with TRBD1. This CDR3 comprises 14 residues. The V gene's germline CDR1 is SNHLY and CDR2 FYNNEI. V lost 4 bases, J lost 7 bases, and 5 bases stayed unmatched. The DNA for the CDR3 is TGTGCCAGCAGTGGGGACAGGGAACGGCAGCCCCAGCATTTT. This codes for CASSGDRERQPQHF.

The chain has TRBV5-6 and TRBJ1-1; TRBD1 is a possible D gene (6 bases). The length of the CDR3 is 12 residues. The germline V gene encodes CDR1 SGHDT and CDR2 YYEEEE. Trimming removed 4 bases from V and 7 bases from J, with 11 bases in between. The CDR3 DNA sequence: TGTGCCAGCAGCCGGGACATTGATGAAGCTTTCTTT. It yields the protein CASSRDIDEAFF.

V gene TRBV28 combines with J gene TRBJ2-1; 9 positions match TRBD1. This CDR3 contains 13 residues. The trim removed 8 bases at V and 6 bases at J, leaving 5 bases unmatched. CDR1 and CDR2 (germline): MDHEN, SYDVKM. CDR3 DNA sequence: TGTGCCAGCGGGACAGGGTGGTCCAATGAGCAGTTCTTC. Encoded protein: CASGTGWSNEQFF.

This clone was counted a few times. The gene calls are TRBV5-1 and TRBJ1-4; 9 bases line up with TRBD1. The CDR3 loop spans 15 amino acids. With V trimmed by 4 bases and J by 5 bases, 6 bases remained unmatched. Germline values: CDR1 SGHRS, CDR2 YFSETQ. CDR3 bases: TGCGCCAGCAGCGGAACCGGGACAGGGAATGAAAAACTGTTTTTT. Its translation is CASSGTGTGNEKLFF. The full variable domain, its missing parts supplied by reference TRBV5-1 and TRBJ1-4, is KAGVTQTPRYLIKTRGQQVTLSCSPISGHRSVSWYQQTPGQGLQFLFEYFSETQRNKGNFPGRFSGRQFSNSRSEMNVSTLELGDSALYLCASSGTGTGNEKLFFGSGTQLSVL.

This clone has only a few counts. The chain links TRBV9 to TRBJ2-6, with 9 bases identical to TRBD1. Germline V lookup: CDR1 SGDLS, CDR2 YYNGEE. The ends lost 2 bases at V and 4 bases at J; junction bases unmatched: 10. The CDR3 is 18 amino acids. CDR3 protein: CASSVTGGQSLGANVLTF. CDR3 DNA: TGTGCCAGCAGCGTTACAGGGGGCCAATCTCTGGGGGCCAACGTCCTGACTTTC.

The rearrangement links TRBV5-1 to TRBJ2-7; TRBD1 matches 10 bases. Trimming at V came to 3 bases and at J to 2 bases, leaving 2 bases not matched to a gene. The CDR3 totals 14 residues. Looked up from germline, CDR1 is SGHRS and CDR2 is YFSETQ. The CDR3 loop is CASSSGTGAYEQYF. The CDR3 DNA sequence: TGCGCCAGCAGCTCCGGGACAGGGGCCTACGAGCAGTACTTC.

This chain joins TRBV30 and TRBJ1-2; 8 nucleotides align to TRBD1. Unmatched junction bases numbered 10, after V lost 8 bases and J lost 5 bases. In germline, CDR1 is GTSNPN, CDR2 SVGIG (reference sequence). The CDR3 runs 13 residues. CDR3 nucleotide sequence: TGTGCCGGACACAGAGGACAGGGATATGGCTACACCTTC. Encoded protein: CAGHRGQGYGYTF.

V usage is TRBV11-3 and J usage is TRBJ2-3, with 13 bases identical to TRBD2. The CDR3 extends over 17 amino acids. CDR1 SGHNT and CDR2 YENEEA come from the germline V gene. J gave up 1 base and V 1 base, and 2 bases lay outside the gene matches. The CDR3, as DNA: TGTGCCAGCAGCTTAGGCGGACTAGCGGGAGGCACAGATACGCAGTATTTT. Residues: CASSLGGLAGGTDTQYF.

J is TRBJ2-7 and V is TRBV9, with 7 bases that match TRBD2. Germline-derived CDR1 and CDR2 are SGDLS and YYNGEE. This CDR3 comprises 15 residues. Losses at the gene ends were 0 bases for V and 4 bases for J; bases not matched to a gene: 7. CDR3 coding DNA: TGTGCCAGCAGCGTAGAGGGGACTAATCTTTACGAGCAGTACTTC. It yields the protein CASSVEGTNLYEQYF.

The CDR3 loop is CASSPRTSGRPAVQFF. The CDR3 bases are TGTGCCAGCAGCCCTCGGACTAGCGGGAGGCCCGCCGTGCAGTTCTTC. This sequence joins TRBV7-2 and TRBJ2-1; 14 positions agree with TRBD2. Germline V gene data show CDR1 as SGHTA and CDR2 as FQGNSA. The CDR3 loop spans 16 amino acids. Germline trimming cut 5 bases from V and 12 bases from J; bases unmatched to any gene: 12.

The CDR3 DNA reads TGTGCCAGCAGTTTTGGGAGGCCCACAGATACGCAGTATTTT. It translates to CASSFGRPTDTQYF. The chain carries TRBV27 and TRBJ2-3; D may be TRBD2 (6 bases). Germline V gene sequence: CDR1 MNHEY, CDR2 SMNVEV (reference sequence). The V end was cut by 3 bases, the J end by 2 bases, with 9 bases between. CDR3 length: 14 residues.

The chain joins TRBV6-5 to TRBJ2-7; D remains unclear. Germline V CDR1 and CDR2: MNHEY, SVGAGI. V lost 0 bases and J 0 bases, leaving 9 bases between the germline ends. The CDR3 extends over 15 amino acids. DNA for the CDR3: TGTGCCAGCAGTTACTCTGCCACAAACTCCTACGAGCAGTACTTC. This codes for CASSYSATNSYEQYF.

This clone was counted a few times. This chain uses TRBV11-1 with TRBJ2-1, with D perhaps matching TRBD1 (6 bases). Germline V gene data show CDR1 as SGHAT and CDR2 as FQDESV (reference sequence). There are 14 residues in the CDR3. The germline V and J ends were trimmed by 1 base and 5 bases, with 9 bases remaining between them. CDR3: CASSLVNRDNEQFF. The CDR3 DNA sequence: TGTGCCAGCAGCTTAGTCAACAGGGACAATGAGCAGTTCTTC.